The sequence of this T cell receptor beta chain was determined in a study of blood T cell repertoires in COVID-19. The assay was immunoSEQ multiplex PCR, and TCRdb's table has in-frame clones only and misses some. The sample yields 200,000 to 250,000 clones, less than 90% seen once. CDR1 and CDR2 from the germline V gene are MNHEY and SMNVEV (reference sequence). V was pared by 4 bases and J by 7 bases, with 10 bases of the junction left unmatched. This CDR3 is built from 16 residues. Sequencing was done on a sample of PBMCs or T cells enriched from blood (not recorded which). The receptor comes from a woman between 25 and 40 years old who had recovered from COVID-19. This chain uses TRBV27 with TRBJ2-7; TRBD2 aligns across 13 bases. CDR3 DNA: TGTGCCAGCAGTTACTGGACTAGCGGGGGTCTAGGGGAGCAGTACTTC. Translated: CASSYWTSGGLGEQYF.